These 17 T cell receptor beta chains came from one sample sequenced in a study of cytomegalovirus exposure and HLA in healthy donors. 13 Jbeta primers and 60 Vbeta primers were used for the PCR. Method: immunoSEQ multiplex PCR; TCRdb's copy keeps in-frame clones and lacks some. The repertoire holds 180,000 or so clones, with roughly 77% as singletons. The sequencing input was PBMCs. These receptors were obtained from a middle-aged woman in good health and CMV-seropositive.

The chain uses TRBV5-3 and TRBJ1-1, with D possibly matching TRBD1 (5 bases). TRBV5-3 is classed as an ORF, of uncertain function. V lost 0 bases and J 0 bases, leaving 9 bases between the germline ends. The CDR3 is 15 amino acids. The CDR3 sequence is CARSLARDLNTEAFF. CDR3 DNA sequence: TGTGCCAGAAGCTTGGCGCGGGACCTGAACACTGAAGCTTTCTTT.

The gene calls are TRBV11-3 and TRBJ2-7; 8 positions agree with TRBD1. Germline values: CDR1 SGHNT, CDR2 YENEEA. Trimming at V came to 5 bases and at J to 3 bases, leaving 12 bases not matched to a gene. The CDR3 runs 16 residues. CDR3 protein: CASSLTWTGRIYEQYF. In DNA, the CDR3 is TGTGCCAGCAGCCTGACCTGGACAGGGAGGATCTACGAGCAGTACTTC.

The CDR3 DNA reads TGTGCCAGCAGCCCAGGGGGCGAAGAGACCCAGTACTTC. Its translation is CASSPGGEETQYF. The chain uses TRBV11-2 and TRBJ2-5; TRBD1 matches at 8 bases. V lost 5 bases and J lost 3; bases outside the gene matches: 2. The V gene's germline CDR1 is SGHAT and CDR2 FQNNGV. The CDR3 runs 13 residues.

This clone was observed a handful of times. This chain joins TRBV6-6 and TRBJ2-7; 7 positions agree with TRBD1. This CDR3 has 15 residues. V trimming: 4 bases; J trimming: 0 bases; junction bases outside the gene matches: 6. CDR1 is MNHNY and CDR2 is SVGAGI in the germline V gene (reference sequence). CDR3 sequence (DNA): TGTGCCAGCAGTTCGGACAGGCCTCCCTCCTACGAGCAGTACTTC. It codes for CASSSDRPPSYEQYF.

The chain combines TRBV19 with TRBJ2-7, with D maybe TRBD1 (6 bases). CDR1 is LNHDA and CDR2 is SQIVND in the germline V gene (reference sequence). This CDR3 comprises 15 residues. V shed 4 bases and J shed 3 bases, with 16 bases lying between them. The CDR3 reads CASSSRTGYNYEQYF. DNA for the CDR3: TGTGCCAGTAGTAGCCGAACAGGGTACAACTACGAGCAGTACTTC.

Only one count was recorded for this clone. The rearrangement joins TRBV4-3 to TRBJ2-7; no clear D gene. This CDR3 comprises 13 residues. Trimming removed 5 bases from V and 6 bases from J, with 14 bases in between. Germline V lookup: CDR1 LGHNA, CDR2 YSLEER. CDR3 sequence: CASSTSSDTEQYF. CDR3 DNA sequence: TGCGCCAGCAGCACGAGCTCAGACACCGAGCAGTACTTC.

The V and J genes are TRBV27 and TRBJ2-2; possibly TRBD1 for D (5 bases). Germline CDR1 and CDR2: MNHEY and SMNVEV (reference sequence). The CDR3 has 18 amino acids. Trimming took 0 bases from V and 7 from J, leaving 21 bases between them. The CDR3 is CASSLSGYPSTDNGELFF. Written as DNA, the CDR3 is TGTGCCAGCAGTTTATCAGGGTACCCCTCGACAGATAACGGGGAGCTGTTTTTT.

This chain links TRBV7-6 with TRBJ2-1, with D possibly being TRBD2 (7 bases). This CDR3 comprises 16 residues. Germline CDR1 and CDR2: SGHVS and FNYEAQ. Trimming shortened V by 5 bases and J by 6 bases, and 20 bases separated the two germline ends. The CDR3 DNA reads as TGTGCCAGCAGCCTAGGGGGGAGCGGGAAGGGCAATGAGCAGTTCTTC. Amino acid sequence: CASSLGGSGKGNEQFF.

This clone was seen more than once but under ten times. The chain links TRBV7-2 to TRBJ2-1; TRBD2 aligns across 8 bases. CDR3 length: 15 amino acids. J lost 5 bases, V lost 5 bases, and 8 bases had no gene match. Germline CDR1 and CDR2: SGHTA and FQGNSA. The CDR3 here is CASSTSGSPNNEQFF. The CDR3 DNA sequence: TGTGCCAGCAGCACCAGCGGGAGCCCGAACAATGAGCAGTTCTTC.

The V call is TRBV7-8, the J call TRBJ2-7, with 12 bases identical to TRBD2. CDR1 is SGHVS and CDR2 is FQNEAQ in the germline V gene. V trimming: 5 bases; J trimming: 9 bases; junction bases outside the gene matches: 20. CDR3 length: 18 amino acids. Here the CDR3 DNA reads TGTGCCAGCAGCCTTCTGACTAGCGGGAGCTTCTCCCTCCGGGGGCAGTACTTC. It yields the protein CASSLLTSGSFSLRGQYF.

This clone was picked up a small number of times. The rearrangement joins TRBV11-2 to TRBJ2-7, with TRBD1 identical over 10 bases. Germline assignment: CDR1 SGHAT and CDR2 FQNNGV. V was clipped by 7 bases and J by 2 bases; unmatched bases: 11. The CDR3 covers 16 residues. Here the CDR3 DNA reads TGTGCCAGCACCCGGGCCGGGACAGGGGCTACCTACGAGCAGTACTTC. This gives the protein CASTRAGTGATYEQYF.

The rearrangement links TRBV16 to TRBJ1-5; no definite D call. Looked up from germline, CDR1 is KGHSY and CDR2 is FQNENV. CDR3 length: 12 residues. Trimming removed 1 base at V and 11 bases at J, with 9 bases between. As DNA, the CDR3 is TGTGCCAGCAGCCAATGGGCCAGGACCCAGCATTTT. It encodes CASSQWARTQHF. Supplemented by reference TRBV16 and TRBJ1-5, the full variable domain reads GEEVAQTPKHLVRGEGQKAKLYCAPIKGHSYVFWYQQVLKNEFKFLISFQNENVFDETGMPKERFSAKCLPNSPCSLEIQATKLEDSAVYFCASSQWARTQHFGDGTRLSIL.

This clone was counted a few times. The chain links TRBV6-5 to TRBJ2-5, with TRBD1 matching 8 bases. The CDR3 runs 15 residues. The trim removed 4 bases at V and 2 bases at J, leaving 6 bases unmatched. The germline V gene has CDR1 MNHEY and CDR2 SVGAGI. DNA of the CDR3: TGTGCCAGCAGTTGGACGTGGGACAGGCAAGAGACCCAGTACTTC. This encodes CASSWTWDRQETQYF.

The CDR3 here is CASSKMDRLEQYF. CDR3 sequence (DNA): TGTGCCAGCAGTAAGATGGACAGGCTCGAGCAGTACTTC. The chain links TRBV2 to TRBJ2-7; 7 nucleotides align to TRBD1. The germline gives CDR1 SNHLY, CDR2 FYNNEI. This CDR3 contains 13 residues. Trimming took 5 bases from V and 6 from J; bases not matched to a gene: 7.

This sequence joins TRBV30 and TRBJ1-1; the D gene is possibly TRBD1 (6 bases). The germline V and J ends were trimmed by 4 bases and 7 bases, with 10 bases remaining between them. The CDR3 length is 11 residues. Germline V gene lookup returns CDR1 GTSNPN and CDR2 SVGIG (reference sequence). In nucleotides, the CDR3 is TGTGCCTGGACCAAGACAGGTGAAGCTTTCTTT. This codes for CAWTKTGEAFF.

This clone was seen a few times. V is TRBV5-1 and J is TRBJ1-2; 9 nucleotides match TRBD1. Germline V gene sequence: CDR1 SGHRS, CDR2 YFSETQ. This CDR3 is 14 amino acids long. Trimming at V came to 1 base and at J to 8 bases, leaving 6 bases not matched to a gene. The CDR3 DNA is TGCGCCAGCAGCTTGACCGGGACAGGGAAAGGCTACACCTTC. It translates to CASSLTGTGKGYTF.

The chain is built from TRBV19 and TRBJ1-1; TRBD1 aligns across 9 bases. CDR3 length: 15 amino acids. The V and J ends lost 3 bases and 4 bases, in that order; junction bases with no gene match: 6. Germline CDR1 is LNHDA and CDR2 is SQIVND (reference sequence). In nucleotides, the CDR3 is TGTGCCAGTAGTATTGGGGGACAGGGAGTCACTGAAGCTTTCTTT. Protein: CASSIGGQGVTEAFF.